The clone carrying this T cell receptor (beta chain) is a singleton in its sample. The study assigned cohorts using participant-reported clinical history. The assay was immunoSEQ multiplex PCR, and TCRdb's table has in-frame clones only and misses some. Among about 250,000 clones listed, around nine tenths were seen once. This entry comes from a study of blood T cell repertoires in COVID-19. Study in general: Sites in the United States, Italy and Spain provided acute and convalescent COVID-19 samples.

V was cut by 0 bases and J by 7 bases, with 9 bases left in between. CDR1 and CDR2 from the germline V gene are MNHEY and SVGAGI. This CDR3 comprises 13 residues. Sequences were obtained from PBMCs or T cells enriched from blood (not recorded which). The chain has TRBV6-5 and TRBJ1-1, with D possibly being TRBD1 (5 bases). The TCR sequence derives from a woman younger than 45 with acute COVID-19. The CDR3 coding sequence is TGTGCCAGCAGTTACTCCAACAGGATTGAAGCTTTCTTT. Its translation: CASSYSNRIEAFF.